A single T cell receptor beta chain is shown here with its context. Donors of Cohort 3 who recovered were those that had two negative PCRs, clearance, or symptom resolution. Original processing notes: It was from reference gene primer amplification that nucleated cell counts were estimated. The protocol was immunoSEQ multiplex PCR, while the TCRdb copy is restricted to in-frame clones and leaves out a portion. V and J calls and clone size come straight from that table; D and trimming were deduced from the DNA. In the table there are almost 200,000 clones, about 90% of which are singletons. The data are from a study of blood T cell repertoires in COVID-19. Whole-study context: T cells, B-cell-depleted T cells, or PBMCs provided the cDNA or gDNA that served as material.

Germline V lookup: CDR1 SEHNR, CDR2 FQNEAQ (reference sequence). CDR3 length equals 14 residues. V dropped 5 bases and J dropped 6; count of bases not matched to a gene: 6. The rearrangement links TRBV7-9 to TRBJ2-2; 7 bases map to TRBD1. The specimen sequenced was PBMCs or T cells enriched from blood (not recorded which). The clonotype comes from a woman aged 18 to 35 who had recovered from COVID-19. The DNA of the CDR3 is TGTGCCAGCAGCCCGAGACAGGGATCCGGGGAGCTGTTTTTT. Translation gives CASSPRQGSGELFF.